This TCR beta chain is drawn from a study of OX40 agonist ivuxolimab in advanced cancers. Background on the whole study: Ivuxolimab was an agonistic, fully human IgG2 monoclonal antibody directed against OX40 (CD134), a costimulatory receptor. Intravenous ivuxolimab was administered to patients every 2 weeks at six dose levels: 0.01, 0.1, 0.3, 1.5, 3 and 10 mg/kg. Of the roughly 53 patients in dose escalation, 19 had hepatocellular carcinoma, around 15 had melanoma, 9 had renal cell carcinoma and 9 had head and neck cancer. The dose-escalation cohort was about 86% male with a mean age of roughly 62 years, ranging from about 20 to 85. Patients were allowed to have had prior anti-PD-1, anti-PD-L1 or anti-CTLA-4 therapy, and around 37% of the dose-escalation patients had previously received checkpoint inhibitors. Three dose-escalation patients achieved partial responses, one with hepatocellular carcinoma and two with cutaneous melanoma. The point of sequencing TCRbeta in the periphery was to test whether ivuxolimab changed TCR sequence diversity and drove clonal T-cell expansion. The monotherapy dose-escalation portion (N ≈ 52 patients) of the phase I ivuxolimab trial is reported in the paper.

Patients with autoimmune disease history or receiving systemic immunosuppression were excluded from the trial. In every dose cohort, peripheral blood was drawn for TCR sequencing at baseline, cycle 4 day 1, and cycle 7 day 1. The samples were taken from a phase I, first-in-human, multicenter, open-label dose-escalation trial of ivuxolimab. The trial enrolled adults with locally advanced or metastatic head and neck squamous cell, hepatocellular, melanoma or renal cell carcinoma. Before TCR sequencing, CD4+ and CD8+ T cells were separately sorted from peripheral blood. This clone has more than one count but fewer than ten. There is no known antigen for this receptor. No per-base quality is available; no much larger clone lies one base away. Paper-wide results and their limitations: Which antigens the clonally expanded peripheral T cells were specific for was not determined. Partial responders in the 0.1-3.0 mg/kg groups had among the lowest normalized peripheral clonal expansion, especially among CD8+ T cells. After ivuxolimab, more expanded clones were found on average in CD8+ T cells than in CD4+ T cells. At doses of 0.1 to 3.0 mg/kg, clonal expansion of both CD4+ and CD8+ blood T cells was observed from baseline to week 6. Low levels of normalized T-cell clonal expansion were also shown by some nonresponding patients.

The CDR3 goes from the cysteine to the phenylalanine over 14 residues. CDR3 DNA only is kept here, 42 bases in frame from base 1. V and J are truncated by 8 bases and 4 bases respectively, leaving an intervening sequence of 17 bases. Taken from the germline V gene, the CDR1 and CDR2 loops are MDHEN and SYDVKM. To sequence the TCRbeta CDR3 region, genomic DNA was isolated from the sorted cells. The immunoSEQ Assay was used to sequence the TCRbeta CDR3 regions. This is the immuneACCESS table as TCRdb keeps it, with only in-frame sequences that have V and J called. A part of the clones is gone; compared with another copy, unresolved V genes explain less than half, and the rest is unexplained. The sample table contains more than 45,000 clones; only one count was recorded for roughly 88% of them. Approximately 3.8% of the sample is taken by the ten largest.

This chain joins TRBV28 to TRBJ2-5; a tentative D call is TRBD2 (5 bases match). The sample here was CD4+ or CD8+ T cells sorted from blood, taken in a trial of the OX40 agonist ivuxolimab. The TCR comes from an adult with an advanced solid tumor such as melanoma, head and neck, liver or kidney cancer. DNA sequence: TGTGCCAGCCGTGGGCATAAGGCGGGAGAGACCCAGTACTTC. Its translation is CASRGHKAGETQYF.